Shown below are 20 T cell receptor beta chains from a single sample sequenced in a study of shared clonotypes between healthy human individuals. The data were produced by immunoSEQ multiplex PCR, yet TCRdb's version contains in-frame clones alone and is incomplete. This table holds around 1.1 million clones, 78% found once. The sequencing input was memory CD4+ T cells from PBMCs. Subset: CD45RA-negative fraction. The receptors were sampled from a man between 18 and 29 years old in good health. Some clones in this sample may be carry-over from other donors' samples.

The genes are TRBV30 and TRBJ2-5; tentatively, D is TRBD2 (6 bases). V was shortened by 2 bases and J by 7 bases, with 20 bases between the two germline ends. Germline V gives CDR1 GTSNPN, CDR2 SVGIG (reference sequence). The CDR3 has 15 residues. The CDR3 bases are TGTGCCTGGAGTAGATTGGGTCGGGAGTACGGGACCCAGTACTTC. This translates into CAWSRLGREYGTQYF.

CDR3 DNA sequence: TGTGCCAGCAGCTTACAGCAACCATATGAGCAGTTCTTC. Translation gives CASSLQQPYEQFF. The rearrangement uses TRBV11-1 and TRBJ2-1; D gene ambiguous. This CDR3 is 13 amino acids long. Between the trimmed V and J ends, which lost 2 bases and 8 bases, there was a span of 10 bases. Germline V lookup: CDR1 SGHAT, CDR2 FQDESV (reference sequence).

The J gene is TRBJ2-7, the V gene TRBV29-1, with no clear D. This CDR3 is 15 amino acids long. Trimming took 4 bases from V and 4 from J, leaving 20 bases between them. In germline, CDR1 is SQVTM, CDR2 ANQGSEA. For the CDR3, the DNA is TGCAGCGTTGTCAATTATCGGAGACCCCCATACGAGCAGTACTTC. This sequence encodes CSVVNYRRPPYEQYF.

The rearrangement joins TRBV18 to TRBJ2-7, with 8 bases lining up with TRBD2. V lost 6 bases to trimming and J lost 1 base; unmatched junction nucleotides: 5. Germline V gene sequence: CDR1 KGHSH, CDR2 LQKENI. The CDR3 is 14 residues long. CDR3: CASSAGGRSYEQYF. CDR3 nucleotides: TGTGCCAGCTCCGCGGGGGGACGGTCCTACGAGCAGTACTTC.

J is TRBJ2-3 and V is TRBV6-5; D possibly matches TRBD1 or TRBD2 (5 bases each). V shed 8 bases and J shed 2 bases, with 14 bases lying between them. This CDR3 contains 14 residues. The germline gives CDR1 MNHEY, CDR2 SVGAGI. The CDR3 DNA is TGTGCCAGCCGTGATCCGGGGACCACAGATACGCAGTATTTT. Its translation: CASRDPGTTDTQYF.

The chain carries TRBV15 and TRBJ1-3; 8 bases are shared with TRBD1. Trimming at V came to 5 bases and at J to 7 bases, leaving 10 bases not matched to a gene. The CDR3 runs to 15 residues. Germline-derived CDR1 and CDR2 are LNHNV and YYDKDF (reference sequence). CDR3: CATSLGQGLRNTIYF. Here the CDR3 DNA reads TGTGCCACCAGCCTAGGACAGGGCCTGAGGAACACCATATATTTT.

CDR3: CASSSPSRETSYNEQFF. Here the CDR3 DNA reads TGTGCCAGCAGTTCCCCCTCGCGGGAGACGTCCTACAATGAGCAGTTCTTC. The rearrangement links TRBV27 to TRBJ2-1; 7 nucleotides agree with TRBD2. The CDR3 has 17 amino acids. Trimming removed 4 bases from V and 1 base from J; junction bases left unmatched: 10. Germline V gives CDR1 MNHEY, CDR2 SMNVEV (reference sequence).

On this clone: A far larger clone is just one base off, so this is likely a read error. V usage is TRBV7-8 and J usage is TRBJ2-7; 7 nucleotides line up with TRBD1. This CDR3 comprises 14 residues. Germline CDR1 and CDR2: SGHVS and FQNEAQ. The CDR3 DNA reads TGTGCCAGCAGCAGGACAGGATTCTCCCACGAGCAGTACTTC. Amino acids: CASSRTGFSHEQYF.

V usage is TRBV6-5 and J usage is TRBJ2-6, with 8 bases lining up with TRBD2. V was pared by 10 bases and J by 0 bases, with 5 bases of the junction left unmatched. Germline-derived CDR1 and CDR2 are MNHEY and SVGAGI. The CDR3 sequence is 15 residues long. As DNA, the CDR3 is TGTGCCACCTCGCGGGGGGACTCTGGGGCCAACGTCCTGACTTTC. Its translation: CATSRGDSGANVLTF.

With respect to this clone: This probably arose from a read error, given a far larger clone one base away. This chain links TRBV29-1 with TRBJ2-5, with D unresolved. Germline assignment: CDR1 SQVTM and CDR2 ANQGSEA. The CDR3 runs to 14 residues. For the CDR3, the DNA is TGCAGCATTGTCCAGCAATTAAATCAAGAGCCCCAGTACTTC. Its protein is CSIVQQLNQEPQYF.

This clone is a singleton in its sample. The chain couples TRBV11-2 to TRBJ2-3; TRBD2 matches 7 bases. CDR1 is SGHAT and CDR2 is FQNNGV in the germline V gene. The CDR3 consists of 20 residues. V lost 0 bases, J lost 4 bases, and 19 bases stayed unmatched. CDR3 bases: TGTGCCAGCAGCTTAGAGGTTCCAGCGGGACTTATTGAGTTGGCAGATACGCAGTATTTT. Translation: CASSLEVPAGLIELADTQYF. The complete variable domain, with remaining parts taken from reference TRBV11-2 and TRBJ2-3, reads EAGVAQSPRYKIIEKRQSVAFWCNPISGHATLYWYQQILGQGPKLLIQFQNNGVVDDSQLPKDRFSAERLKGVDSTLKIQPAKLEDSAVYLCASSLEVPAGLIELADTQYFGPGTRLTVL.

The gene calls are TRBV29-1 and TRBJ2-1; TRBD1 aligns across 7 bases. CDR3 length: 13 residues. The V gene end was trimmed by 3 bases and the J gene end by 5 bases; junction bases not matched to a gene: 4. Germline CDR1 SQVTM, CDR2 ANQGSEA. In DNA form, the CDR3 reads TGCAGCGTTGACGGGACAGTTAACAATGAGCAGTTCTTC. Protein: CSVDGTVNNEQFF.

Points on this clone: A read error may explain this, as a much larger clone is one base away. The rearrangement links TRBV7-8 to TRBJ2-1; the D gene is possibly TRBD2 (5 bases). Germline V gene data show CDR1 as SGHVS and CDR2 as FQNEAQ. The V end lost 5 bases, the J end lost 5 bases, and 13 bases lay between the germline ends. This CDR3 has 14 residues. For the CDR3, the DNA is TGTGCCAGCAGCCCTTACCGGGAAAACAATGAGCAGTTCTTC. Amino acids: CASSPYRENNEQFF.

This chain joins TRBV27 and TRBJ1-2, with D tentatively TRBD1 (5 bases). CDR1 MNHEY and CDR2 SMNVEV come from the germline V gene (reference sequence). V shed 4 bases and J shed 4 bases, with 22 bases lying between them. This CDR3 has 17 amino acids. The CDR3 DNA follows: TGTGCCAGCAGTTACAACCTTCTCAGGGCTATGATCTATGGCTACACCTTC. Protein sequence: CASSYNLLRAMIYGYTF.

This clone appeared a single time. The V and J genes are TRBV6-1 and TRBJ1-5, with D hard to call. The CDR3 is made up of 14 amino acids. The V and J ends lost 4 bases and 5 bases respectively, with 12 bases between them. Germline V gene sequence: CDR1 MNHNS, CDR2 SASEGT. The DNA of the CDR3 is TGTGCCAGCAGTGTGACAAGGGAGGATCAGCCCCAGCATTTT. Its protein product is CASSVTREDQPQHF.

The chain employs TRBV9 and TRBJ2-1; the D gene is possibly TRBD1 (6 bases). The CDR3 covers 17 residues. Trimming cost V 0 bases and J 7 bases, with 20 bases left between them. Germline V gene lookup returns CDR1 SGDLS and CDR2 YYNGEE. CDR3 bases: TGTGCCAGCAGCGTAGCTTCCCAGGGGCTCAGGACGAATGAGCAGTTCTTC. Translated, it gives CASSVASQGLRTNEQFF.

This clone was detected a few times. The chain links TRBV2 to TRBJ2-5, with D unresolved. Between the trimmed V and J ends, which lost 5 bases and 1 base, there was a span of 11 bases. Germline-derived CDR1 and CDR2 are SNHLY and FYNNEI. The CDR3 totals 14 residues. CDR3 DNA sequence: TGTGCCAGCAGTAAAGAATCGGGCCAAGAGACCCAGTACTTC. It specifies CASSKESGQETQYF.

The chain has TRBV9 and TRBJ2-2; TRBD1 aligns across 10 bases. The CDR3 has 18 amino acids. Germline CDR1 SGDLS, CDR2 YYNGEE. V shed 2 bases, J shed 0 bases, and the junction held 7 bases outside the gene matches. The CDR3 DNA sequence: TGTGCCAGCAGCGTCGGGACAGGGGTCGTCGCGAACACCGGGGAGCTGTTTTTT. Encoded protein: CASSVGTGVVANTGELFF.

The chain carries TRBV5-4 and TRBJ2-7; D possibly corresponds to TRBD1 (6 bases). This CDR3 spans 13 amino acids. V dropped 6 bases and J dropped 0 bases, with 10 bases sitting between them. The V gene's germline CDR1 is SGHNT and CDR2 YYREEE (reference sequence). The CDR3: CASKDRDSYEQYF. The DNA for the CDR3 is TGTGCCAGCAAGGACAGAGACTCCTACGAGCAGTACTTC. The full variable domain, completed using reference TRBV5-4 and TRBJ2-7, is ETGVTQSPTHLIKTRGQQVTLRCSSQSGHNTVSWYQQALGQGPQFIFQYYREEENGRGNFPPRFSGLQFPNYSSELNVNALELDDSALYLCASKDRDSYEQYFGPGTRLTVT.

The rearrangement uses TRBV28 and TRBJ2-7, with 9 positions matching TRBD1. CDR1 is MDHEN and CDR2 is SYDVKM in the germline V gene. The CDR3 has 13 amino acids. The V gene end was trimmed by 4 bases and the J gene end by 10 bases; junction bases not matched to a gene: 8. CDR3 protein: CASSSAQGAEQYF. CDR3 in DNA: TGTGCCAGCAGTTCAGCACAGGGGGCGGAACAGTACTTC.